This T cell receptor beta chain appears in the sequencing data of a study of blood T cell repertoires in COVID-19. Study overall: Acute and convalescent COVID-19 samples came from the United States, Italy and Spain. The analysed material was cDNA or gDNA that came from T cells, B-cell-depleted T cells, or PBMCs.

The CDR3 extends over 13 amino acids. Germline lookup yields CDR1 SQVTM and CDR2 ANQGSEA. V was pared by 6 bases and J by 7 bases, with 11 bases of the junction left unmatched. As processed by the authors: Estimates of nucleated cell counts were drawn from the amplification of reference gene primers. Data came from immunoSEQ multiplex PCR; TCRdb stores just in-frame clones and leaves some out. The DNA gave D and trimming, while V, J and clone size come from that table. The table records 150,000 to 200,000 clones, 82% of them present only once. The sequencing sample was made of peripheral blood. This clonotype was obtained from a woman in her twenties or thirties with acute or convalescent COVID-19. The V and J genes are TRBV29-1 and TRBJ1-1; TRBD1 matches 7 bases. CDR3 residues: CSVTTGPGSEAFF. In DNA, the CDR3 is TGCAGCGTGACGACAGGGCCCGGCAGTGAAGCTTTCTTT.